The 10 T cell receptor beta chains in this list originate from one sample, sequenced in a study of cytomegalovirus exposure and HLA in healthy donors. With 60 Vbeta and 13 Jbeta primers, the PCR was carried out. Sequencing used immunoSEQ multiplex PCR; TCRdb keeps in-frame clones, though not all of them. Among about 130,000 clones, 78% were seen once, and the ten largest hold roughly a tenth. The specimen sequenced was PBMCs. The receptors come from a man aged 25 to 40 in good health and CMV-seropositive.

The V gene is TRBV30, the J gene TRBJ1-5; D is perhaps TRBD1 (5 bases). The CDR3 length is 13 residues. V was trimmed by 3 bases and J by 1 base, leaving 7 bases between them. CDR1 is GTSNPN and CDR2 is SVGIG in the germline V gene (reference sequence). The CDR3 DNA sequence: TGTGCCTGGAGCCGACAGAGCAATCAGCCCCAGCATTTT. It is translated as CAWSRQSNQPQHF.

The chain combines TRBV27 with TRBJ2-1; D might be TRBD2 (7 bases). Germline-derived CDR1 and CDR2 are MNHEY and SMNVEV (reference sequence). This CDR3 comprises 17 residues. The germline V and J ends were trimmed by 6 bases and 3 bases, with 21 bases remaining between them. CDR3: CASSTTGRGVNYNEQFF. The CDR3 DNA follows: TGTGCCAGCAGCACCACAGGGAGGGGAGTAAACTACAATGAGCAGTTCTTC.

The rearrangement uses TRBV7-9 and TRBJ1-4; TRBD1 is a possible D gene (5 bases). V lost 1 base and J lost 3, with 12 bases in between. The CDR3 is 16 residues long. Germline CDR1 and CDR2: SEHNR and FQNEAQ (reference sequence). As DNA, the CDR3 is TGTGCCAGCAGCTTAGTATCGGGGGGAGCTAATGAAAAACTGTTTTTT. This sequence encodes CASSLVSGGANEKLFF.

This chain links TRBV7-2 with TRBJ2-7, with D tentatively TRBD1 (5 bases). V was cut by 1 base and J by 1 base, with 11 bases left in between. This CDR3 spans 15 amino acids. CDR1 is SGHTA and CDR2 is FQGNSA in the germline V gene. Written as DNA, the CDR3 is TGTGCCAGCAGCTTAGGGGGCATTATATCCTACGAGCAGTACTTC. It encodes CASSLGGIISYEQYF.

The J gene is TRBJ2-7, the V gene TRBV11-2; 7 positions agree with TRBD1. Germline assignment: CDR1 SGHAT and CDR2 FQNNGV. The CDR3 totals 15 residues. V shed 8 bases and J 3 bases; nucleotides not matched to a gene: 13. Written as DNA, the CDR3 is TGTGCCAGCTCCCCCCGAAGGGGACAGAGCTACGAGCAGTACTTC. Translation gives CASSPRRGQSYEQYF.

The chain is built from TRBV28 and TRBJ2-3, with 9 bases lining up with TRBD2. The CDR3 runs 18 residues. CDR1 and CDR2 (germline): MDHEN, SYDVKM. The junction had 21 bases not matched to a gene; V was cut back by 8 bases and J by 6 bases. The CDR3 DNA sequence: TGTGCCAGCTCTCCCCGGGGAATGTGGCCAGGACTAGCGGATACGCAGTATTTT. This codes for CASSPRGMWPGLADTQYF.

This chain uses TRBV7-2 with TRBJ2-3, with unresolved D. CDR1 is SGHTA and CDR2 is FQGNSA in the germline V gene. V was shortened by 5 bases and J by 5 bases, with 11 bases between the two germline ends. CDR3 length: 13 amino acids. CDR3 bases: TGTGCCAGCAGCAAGACGACACTAGATACGCAGTATTTT. It yields the protein CASSKTTLDTQYF.

This clone was picked up a small number of times. The gene calls are TRBV9 and TRBJ2-3; a weak D match, TRBD1 (5 bases). There are 16 residues in the CDR3. With 0 bases removed from V and 1 base from J, the gap between germline ends came to 12 bases. From germline, CDR1 is SGDLS and CDR2 YYNGEE. This CDR3 reads CASSVVGDSRTDTQYF. DNA for the CDR3: TGTGCCAGCAGCGTAGTCGGTGACAGTCGCACAGATACGCAGTATTTT.

J is TRBJ2-1 and V is TRBV9; TRBD2 matches 8 bases. The CDR3 runs 16 residues. Trimming cost V 2 bases and J 5 bases; bases outside gene matches: 9. Germline CDR1 is SGDLS and CDR2 is YYNGEE. This CDR3 is CASSVLAGNSDNEQFF. The CDR3 DNA is TGTGCCAGCAGCGTGCTAGCGGGCAACTCGGACAATGAGCAGTTCTTC.

The genes are TRBV7-2 and TRBJ2-7; D not resolved. CDR3 length: 14 amino acids. Germline V gene sequence: CDR1 SGHTA, CDR2 FQGNSA. With 1 base removed from V and 2 bases from J, the gap between germline ends came to 9 bases. CDR3 nucleotides: TGTGCCAGCAGCTTAGAGGTCGGAGCCTACGAGCAGTACTTC. Translated, it gives CASSLEVGAYEQYF.